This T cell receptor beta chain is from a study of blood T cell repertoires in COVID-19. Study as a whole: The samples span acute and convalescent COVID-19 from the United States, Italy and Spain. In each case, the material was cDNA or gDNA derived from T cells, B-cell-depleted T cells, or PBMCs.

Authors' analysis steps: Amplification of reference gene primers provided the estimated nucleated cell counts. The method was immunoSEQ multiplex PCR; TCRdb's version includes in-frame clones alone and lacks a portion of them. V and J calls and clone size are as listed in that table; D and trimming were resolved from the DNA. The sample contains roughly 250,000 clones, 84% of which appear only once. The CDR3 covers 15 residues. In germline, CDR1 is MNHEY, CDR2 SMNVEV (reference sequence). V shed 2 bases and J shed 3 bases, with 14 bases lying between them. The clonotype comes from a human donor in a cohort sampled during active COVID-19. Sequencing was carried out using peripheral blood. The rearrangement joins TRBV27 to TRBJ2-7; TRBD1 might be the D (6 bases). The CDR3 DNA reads TGTGCCAGCAGTTTACGTCAGGGGTTGAGCTACGAGCAGTACTTC. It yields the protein CASSLRQGLSYEQYF.